This paragraph reports one TCR beta chain. This CDR3 region has 20 residues. V was trimmed by 5 bases and J by 2 bases, leaving 28 bases between them. The germline gives CDR1 MDHEN, CDR2 SYDVKM. The sample is drawn from a study of blood T cells in healthy people across ages. A second PCR of 7 to 11 cycles used a sample-barcoded 5' primer and a J-beta primer mix. Using its own MiXCR run on the 5' RACE reads, TCRdb lists one record per CDR3 protein. The table records fewer than 600,000 distinct CDR3 sequences, about 29% of them present only once. This sample was shared with a second study, whose subject was T cells of mothers and their children.

The V gene is TRBV28, the J gene TRBJ2-4, with D possibly TRBD2 on 6 matching bases. Sequenced input: blood. The source is a boy aged 2 to 10 in good health. CDR3: CASSTTLNGGNVTTKNIQYF. CDR3 nucleotide sequence: TGTGCCAGCAGTACAACTTTGAATGGCGGGAATGTAACGACCAAAAACATTCAGTACTTC.